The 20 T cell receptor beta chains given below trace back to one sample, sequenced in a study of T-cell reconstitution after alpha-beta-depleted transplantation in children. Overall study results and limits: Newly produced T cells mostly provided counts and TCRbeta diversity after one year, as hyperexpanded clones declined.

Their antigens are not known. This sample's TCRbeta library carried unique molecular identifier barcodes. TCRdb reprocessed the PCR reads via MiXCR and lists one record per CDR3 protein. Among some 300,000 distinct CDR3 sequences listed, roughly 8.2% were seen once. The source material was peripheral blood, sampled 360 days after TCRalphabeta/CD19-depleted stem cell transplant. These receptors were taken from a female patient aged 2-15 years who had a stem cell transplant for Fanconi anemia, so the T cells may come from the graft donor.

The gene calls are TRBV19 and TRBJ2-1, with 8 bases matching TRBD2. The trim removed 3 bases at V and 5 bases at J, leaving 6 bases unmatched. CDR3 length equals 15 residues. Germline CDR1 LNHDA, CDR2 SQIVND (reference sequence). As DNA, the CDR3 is TGTGCCAGTAGTATCGGCGGAGCGGGGGACAATGAGCAGTTCTTC. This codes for CASSIGGAGDNEQFF.

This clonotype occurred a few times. CDR3 loop: CAISPRGDQPQHF. In nucleotides, the CDR3 is TGTGCCATCAGCCCCCGCGGGGATCAGCCCCAGCATTTT. V usage is TRBV10-3 and J usage is TRBJ1-5; unclear D gene. Trimming removed 6 bases from V and 5 bases from J, with 11 bases in between. This CDR3 is 13 amino acids long. Germline V gene lookup returns CDR1 ENHRY and CDR2 SYGVKD.

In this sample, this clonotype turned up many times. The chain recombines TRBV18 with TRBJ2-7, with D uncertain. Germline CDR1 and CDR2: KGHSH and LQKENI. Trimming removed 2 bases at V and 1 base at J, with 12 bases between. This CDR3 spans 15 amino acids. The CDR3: CASSPIQLSSYEQYF. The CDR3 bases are TGTGCCAGCTCACCAATTCAGCTAAGTTCCTACGAGCAGTACTTC.

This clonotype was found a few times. DNA of the CDR3: TGCAGTGCTAGAGATCCATGGTCCAAAGCCAAAAACATTCAGTACTTC. Protein product: CSARDPWSKAKNIQYF. The chain recombines TRBV20-1 with TRBJ2-4; D remains unclear. The CDR3 has 16 amino acids. Trimming shortened V by 0 bases and J by 0 bases, and 12 bases separated the two germline ends. Looked up from germline, CDR1 is DFQATT and CDR2 is SNEGSKA (reference sequence).

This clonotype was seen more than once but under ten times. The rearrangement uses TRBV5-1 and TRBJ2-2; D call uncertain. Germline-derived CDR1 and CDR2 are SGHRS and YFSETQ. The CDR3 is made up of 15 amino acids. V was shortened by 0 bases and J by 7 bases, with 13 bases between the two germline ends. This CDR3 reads CASSLDLSWGGELFF. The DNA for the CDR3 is TGCGCCAGCAGCTTGGATCTGAGCTGGGGCGGGGAGCTGTTTTTT.

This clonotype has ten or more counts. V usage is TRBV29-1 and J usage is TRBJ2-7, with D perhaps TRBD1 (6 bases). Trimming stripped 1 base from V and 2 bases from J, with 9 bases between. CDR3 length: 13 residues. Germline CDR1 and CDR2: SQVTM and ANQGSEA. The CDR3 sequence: CSVEGQVPYEQYF. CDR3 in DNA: TGCAGCGTTGAAGGACAGGTCCCCTACGAGCAGTACTTC.

Here the CDR3 DNA reads TGTGCCAGCACGCGTCTGGGCGGGCCCACCGGGGAGCTGTTTTTT. Its protein product is CASTRLGGPTGELFF. This sequence joins TRBV6-2 or TRBV6-3 and TRBJ2-2; TRBD2 is a possible D gene (5 bases). From germline, CDR1 is MNHEY and CDR2 SVGEGT. The ends were cut back, 7 bases at V and 4 bases at J, with 16 bases in the middle. The CDR3 extends over 15 amino acids.

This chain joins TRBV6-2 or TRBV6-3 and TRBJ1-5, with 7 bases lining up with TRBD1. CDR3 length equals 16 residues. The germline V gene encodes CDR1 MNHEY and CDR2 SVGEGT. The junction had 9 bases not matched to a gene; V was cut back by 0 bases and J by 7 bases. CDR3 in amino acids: CASSYSRRGRGQPQHF. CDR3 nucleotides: TGTGCCAGCAGTTACTCGAGGAGGGGGCGCGGACAGCCCCAGCATTTT.

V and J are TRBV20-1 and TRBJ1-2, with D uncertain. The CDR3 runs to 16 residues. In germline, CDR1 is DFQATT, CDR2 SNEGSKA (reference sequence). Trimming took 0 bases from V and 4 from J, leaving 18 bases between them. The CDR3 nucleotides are TGCAGTGCTAGAGACCCGAGTGGTGCCGCACTCTATGGCTACACCTTC. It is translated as CSARDPSGAALYGYTF.

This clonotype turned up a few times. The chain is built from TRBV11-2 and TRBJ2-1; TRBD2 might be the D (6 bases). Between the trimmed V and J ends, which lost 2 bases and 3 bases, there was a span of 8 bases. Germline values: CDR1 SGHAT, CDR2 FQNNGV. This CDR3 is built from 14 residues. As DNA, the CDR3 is TGTGCCAGCAGCTTATCGGGACTCTACAATGAGCAGTTCTTC. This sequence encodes CASSLSGLYNEQFF.

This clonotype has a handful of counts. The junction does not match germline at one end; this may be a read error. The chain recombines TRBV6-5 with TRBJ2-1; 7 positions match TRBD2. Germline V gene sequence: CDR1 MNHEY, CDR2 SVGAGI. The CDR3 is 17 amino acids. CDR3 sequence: CASSYWIGAGEDNEQFF. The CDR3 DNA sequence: TGTGCCAGCAGCTACTGGATAGGGGCGGGAGAGGACAATGAGCAGTTCTTC.

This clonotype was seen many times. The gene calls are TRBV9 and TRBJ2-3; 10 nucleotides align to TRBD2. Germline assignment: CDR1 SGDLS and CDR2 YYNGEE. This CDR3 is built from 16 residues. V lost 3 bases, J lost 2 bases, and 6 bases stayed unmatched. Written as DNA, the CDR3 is TGTGCCAGCAGCGCCCTTACTAGCGGGGACACAGATACGCAGTATTTT. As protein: CASSALTSGDTDTQYF.

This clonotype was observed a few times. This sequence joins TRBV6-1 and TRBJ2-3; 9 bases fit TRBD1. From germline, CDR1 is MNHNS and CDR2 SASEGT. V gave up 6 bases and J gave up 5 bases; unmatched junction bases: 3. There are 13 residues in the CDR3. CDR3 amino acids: CASRSTGGDTQYF. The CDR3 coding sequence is TGTGCCAGCAGGTCGACAGGGGGAGATACGCAGTATTTT.

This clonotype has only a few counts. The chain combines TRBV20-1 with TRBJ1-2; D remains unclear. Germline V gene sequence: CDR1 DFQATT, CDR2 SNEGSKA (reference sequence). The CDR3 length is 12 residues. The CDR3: CKTATFSYGYTF. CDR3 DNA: TGCAAAACAGCTACTTTCTCCTATGGCTACACCTTC.

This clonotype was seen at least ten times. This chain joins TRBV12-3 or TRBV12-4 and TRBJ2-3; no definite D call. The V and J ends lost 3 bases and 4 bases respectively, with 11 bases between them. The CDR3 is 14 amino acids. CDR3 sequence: CASSFLLVSDTQYF. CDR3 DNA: TGTGCCAGCAGTTTCCTCCTAGTTTCAGATACGCAGTATTTT.

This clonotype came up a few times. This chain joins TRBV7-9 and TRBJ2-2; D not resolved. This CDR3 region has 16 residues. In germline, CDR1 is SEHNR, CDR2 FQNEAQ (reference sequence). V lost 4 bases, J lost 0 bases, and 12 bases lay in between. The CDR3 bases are TGTGCCAGCAGCTGGGGTTCCTTACCGAACACCGGGGAGCTGTTTTTT. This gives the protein CASSWGSLPNTGELFF.

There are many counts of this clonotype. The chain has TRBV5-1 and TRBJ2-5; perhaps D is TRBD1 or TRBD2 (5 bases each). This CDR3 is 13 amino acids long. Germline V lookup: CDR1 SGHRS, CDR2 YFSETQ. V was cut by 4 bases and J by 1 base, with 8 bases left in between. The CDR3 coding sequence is TGCGCCAGCAGCCCCGGGACCCAAGAGACCCAGTACTTC. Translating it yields CASSPGTQETQYF.

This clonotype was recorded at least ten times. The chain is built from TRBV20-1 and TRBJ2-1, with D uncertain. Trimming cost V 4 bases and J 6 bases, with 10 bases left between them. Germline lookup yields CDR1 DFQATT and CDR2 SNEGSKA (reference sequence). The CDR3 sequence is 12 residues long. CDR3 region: CSATPVSNEQFF. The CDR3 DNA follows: TGCAGTGCTACGCCAGTAAGCAATGAGCAGTTCTTC.

The CDR3 sequence is CASSQDRTGGNQPQHF. Here the CDR3 DNA reads TGCGCCAGCAGCCAAGATAGGACAGGGGGAAATCAGCCCCAGCATTTT. The rearrangement joins TRBV4-3 to TRBJ1-5, with 10 nucleotides matching TRBD1. Germline values: CDR1 LGHNA, CDR2 YSLEER. Unmatched junction bases numbered 3, after V lost 0 bases and J lost 4 bases. The CDR3 has 16 residues.

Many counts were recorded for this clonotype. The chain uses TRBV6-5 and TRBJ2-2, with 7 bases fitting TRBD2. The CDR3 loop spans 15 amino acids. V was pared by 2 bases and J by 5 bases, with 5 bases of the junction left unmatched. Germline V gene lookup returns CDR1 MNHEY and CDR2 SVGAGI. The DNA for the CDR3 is TGTGCCAGCAGTTACGAGCGGGGAAGTACCGGGGAGCTGTTTTTT. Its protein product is CASSYERGSTGELFF.